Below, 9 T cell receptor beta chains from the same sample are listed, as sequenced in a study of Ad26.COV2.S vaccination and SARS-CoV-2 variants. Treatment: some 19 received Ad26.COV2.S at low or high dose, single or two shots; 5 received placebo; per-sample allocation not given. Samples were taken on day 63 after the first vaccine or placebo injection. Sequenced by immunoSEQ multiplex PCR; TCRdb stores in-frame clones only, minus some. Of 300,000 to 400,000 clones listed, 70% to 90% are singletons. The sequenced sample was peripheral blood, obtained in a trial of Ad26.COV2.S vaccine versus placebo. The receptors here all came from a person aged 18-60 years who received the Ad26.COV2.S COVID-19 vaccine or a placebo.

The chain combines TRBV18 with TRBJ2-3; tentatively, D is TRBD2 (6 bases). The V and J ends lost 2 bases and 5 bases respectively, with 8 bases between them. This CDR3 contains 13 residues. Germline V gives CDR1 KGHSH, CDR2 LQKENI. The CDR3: CASSPTTRDTQYF. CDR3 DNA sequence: TGTGCCAGCTCACCAACGACTAGAGATACGCAGTATTTT.

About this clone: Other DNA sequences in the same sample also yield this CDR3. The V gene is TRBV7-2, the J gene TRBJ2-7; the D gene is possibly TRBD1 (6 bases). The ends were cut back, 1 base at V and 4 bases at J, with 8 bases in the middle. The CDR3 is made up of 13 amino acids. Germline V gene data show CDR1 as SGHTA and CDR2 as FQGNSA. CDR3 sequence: CASSLEQGYEQYF. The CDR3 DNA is TGTGCCAGCAGCTTAGAACAGGGATACGAGCAGTACTTC.

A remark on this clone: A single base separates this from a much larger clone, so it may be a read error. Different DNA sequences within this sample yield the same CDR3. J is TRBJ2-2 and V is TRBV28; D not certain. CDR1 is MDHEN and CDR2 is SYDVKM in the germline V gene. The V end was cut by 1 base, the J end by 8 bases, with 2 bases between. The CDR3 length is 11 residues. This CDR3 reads CASSLSGELFF. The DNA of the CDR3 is TGTGCCAGCAGTTTATCTGGGGAGCTGTTTTTT.

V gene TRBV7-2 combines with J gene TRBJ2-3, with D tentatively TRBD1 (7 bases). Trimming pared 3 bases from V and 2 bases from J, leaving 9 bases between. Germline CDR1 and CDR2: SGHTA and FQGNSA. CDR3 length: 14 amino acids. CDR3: CASSFRGDTDTQYF. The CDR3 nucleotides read TGTGCCAGCAGCTTCAGGGGGGACACAGATACGCAGTATTTT.

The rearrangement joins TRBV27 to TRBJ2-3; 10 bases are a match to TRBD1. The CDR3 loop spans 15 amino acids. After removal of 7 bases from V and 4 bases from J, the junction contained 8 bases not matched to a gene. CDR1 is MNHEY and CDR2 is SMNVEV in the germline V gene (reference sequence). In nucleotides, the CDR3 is TGTGCCAGCACGCTGACAGGGGGCTATTCAGATACGCAGTATTTT. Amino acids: CASTLTGGYSDTQYF.

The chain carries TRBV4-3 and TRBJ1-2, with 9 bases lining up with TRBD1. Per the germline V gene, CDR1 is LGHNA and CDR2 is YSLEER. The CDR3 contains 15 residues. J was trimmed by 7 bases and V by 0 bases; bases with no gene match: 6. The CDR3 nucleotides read TGCGCCAGCAGCCAAGATCAGGGACAGGGTTTTGGCTACACCTTC. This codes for CASSQDQGQGFGYTF.

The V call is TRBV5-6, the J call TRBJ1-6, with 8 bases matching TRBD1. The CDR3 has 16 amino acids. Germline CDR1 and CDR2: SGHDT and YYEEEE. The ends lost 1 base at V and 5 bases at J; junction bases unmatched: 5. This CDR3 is CASSLSGGIDNSPLHF. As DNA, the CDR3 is TGTGCCAGCAGCTTGTCAGGGGGCATCGATAATTCACCCCTCCACTTT.

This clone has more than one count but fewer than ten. DNA for the CDR3: TGTGCCAGCAGTTACACGGGGAATAATGAGCAGTTCTTC. Its translation is CASSYTGNNEQFF. This rearrangement joins TRBV6-6 to TRBJ2-1; a weak D match, TRBD2 (5 bases). V lost 2 bases and J 7 bases, leaving 9 bases between the germline ends. From germline, CDR1 is MNHNY and CDR2 SVGAGI (reference sequence). The CDR3 spans 13 residues.

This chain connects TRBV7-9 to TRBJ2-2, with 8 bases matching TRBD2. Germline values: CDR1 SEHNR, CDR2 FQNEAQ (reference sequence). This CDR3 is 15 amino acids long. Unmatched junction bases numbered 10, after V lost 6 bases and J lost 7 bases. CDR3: CASRPDSGTSGELFF. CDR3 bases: TGTGCCAGCAGGCCTGACTCCGGGACTAGCGGGGAGCTGTTTTTT.